One and the same sample provided the 3 T cell receptor beta chains below, sequenced in a study of read filtering for tumor transcriptome and immune sequencing. This library used roughly 0.4 ug RNA and molecular barcoded adaptors spanning alpha/delta and beta/gamma chains. A single record per CDR3 protein comes from TCRdb applying MiXCR to the reads. The sample yields fewer than 100,000 distinct CDR3 sequences, approximately 13% seen once. What was sequenced was a population of CD138-negative cells sorted from bone marrow. These receptors were taken from a donor over 35 with multiple myeloma.

The chain couples TRBV29-1 to TRBJ2-2; TRBD2 might be the D (5 bases). V shed 3 bases and J shed 8 bases, with 13 bases lying between them. The CDR3 spans 13 residues. Germline V gene data show CDR1 as SQVTM and CDR2 as ANQGSEA. The CDR3 spells CSVDSASTGELFF. The CDR3 nucleotides are TGCAGCGTTGATAGCGCGAGCACTGGGGAGCTGTTTTTT.

This clonotype was found many times. The chain has TRBV30 and TRBJ2-2; no definite D call. Looked up from germline, CDR1 is GTSNPN and CDR2 is SVGIG (reference sequence). This CDR3 contains 13 residues. V gave up 0 bases and J gave up 7 bases, with 9 bases separating them. Here the CDR3 DNA reads TGTGCCTGGAGTGTGCAGGAAGTCGGGGAGCTGTTTTTT. Its translation: CAWSVQEVGELFF.

On this clonotype: With a far larger clone one base away, a read error is the likely cause. The V and J genes are TRBV7-2 and TRBJ2-3, with D tentatively TRBD1 or TRBD2 (5 bases each). Trimming pared 1 base from V and 2 bases from J, leaving 19 bases between. The CDR3 spans 18 residues. Germline loops: CDR1 SGHTA, CDR2 FQGNSA. CDR3 in DNA: TGTGCCAGCAGCTTAGACCCCTCTTTGTGGGGGTTCACAGATACGCAGTATTTT. This codes for CASSLDPSLWGFTDTQYF.